A selection of T cell receptor beta chains follows, all from one sample in a study of cytomegalovirus exposure and HLA in healthy donors. Profiled with immunoSEQ multiplex PCR; TCRdb holds only in-frame clones, not every one. The profile shows 97,000 or so clones, roughly 87% of them singletons. Sequenced sample: PBMCs. These receptor sequences come from a man between 18 and 35 years old in good health and CMV-seropositive. The CDR3 runs from the conserved cysteine through the conserved F or W. Fields, in order: V gene, clone size, CDR3 length, J gene, D gene, CDR3 protein, CDR3 DNA. A D gene is named only where the DNA matches it firmly. Clone size, where shown, is once, few, many, or a class for clones that have expanded.

V gene: TRBV19
clone size: few
CDR3 length: 13
J gene: TRBJ2-2
D gene: -
CDR3 protein: CASSTGFRGELFF
CDR3 DNA: TGTGCCAGTAGTACAGGGTTTCGCGGGGAGCTGTTTTTT

V gene: TRBV29-1
clone size: -
CDR3 length: 12
J gene: TRBJ1-2
D gene: -
CDR3 protein: CSVVAEAYGYTF
CDR3 DNA: TGCAGCGTTGTTGCAGAGGCCTATGGCTACACCTTC

V gene: TRBV19
clone size: -
CDR3 length: 16
J gene: TRBJ2-5
D gene: -
CDR3 protein: CASSSGLADYQETQYF
CDR3 DNA: TGTGCCAGTAGTAGTGGTTTAGCGGACTACCAAGAGACCCAGTACTTC

V gene: TRBV5-1
clone size: -
CDR3 length: 17
J gene: TRBJ2-1
D gene: -
CDR3 protein: CASSPHLRQESYNEQFF
CDR3 DNA: TGCGCCAGCAGCCCTCACCTACGACAGGAATCCTACAATGAGCAGTTCTTC

V gene: TRBV5-4
clone size: -
CDR3 length: 17
J gene: TRBJ2-1
D gene: TRBD2
CDR3 protein: CASSPPTGTSGRNEQFF
CDR3 DNA: TGTGCCAGCAGCCCCCCGACCGGGACTAGCGGGAGAAATGAGCAGTTCTTC

V gene: TRBV10-1
clone size: -
CDR3 length: 14
J gene: TRBJ2-7
D gene: -
CDR3 protein: CASSEIADPHEQYF
CDR3 DNA: TGCGCCAGCAGTGAAATAGCGGATCCTCACGAGCAGTACTTC

V gene: TRBV11-3
clone size: -
CDR3 length: 15
J gene: TRBJ2-1
D gene: TRBD2
CDR3 protein: CASRGLAGGGNEQFF
CDR3 DNA: TGTGCCAGCAGGGGACTAGCGGGAGGCGGGAATGAGCAGTTCTTC

V gene: TRBV5-4
clone size: -
CDR3 length: 17
J gene: TRBJ2-1
D gene: TRBD2
CDR3 protein: CASSFSVWAGEVDEQFF
CDR3 DNA: TGTGCCAGCAGCTTTTCTGTTTGGGCGGGAGAGGTGGATGAGCAGTTCTTC

V gene: TRBV4-3
clone size: few
CDR3 length: 14
J gene: TRBJ2-1
D gene: TRBD1
CDR3 protein: CASSRGQGWNEQFF
CDR3 DNA: TGCGCCAGCAGCCGCGGACAGGGTTGGAATGAGCAGTTCTTC

V gene: TRBV25-1
clone size: -
CDR3 length: 16
J gene: TRBJ2-3
D gene: TRBD2
CDR3 protein: CASSEPTSGVRNTQYF
CDR3 DNA: TGTGCCAGCAGTGAACCGACTAGCGGCGTGCGGAATACGCAGTATTTT

V gene: TRBV6-5
clone size: -
CDR3 length: 14
J gene: TRBJ2-5
D gene: TRBD2
CDR3 protein: CASRRLASQETQYF
CDR3 DNA: TGTGCCAGCAGACGACTAGCGTCACAAGAGACCCAGTACTTC

V gene: TRBV5-6
clone size: -
CDR3 length: 16
J gene: TRBJ2-5
D gene: TRBD2
CDR3 protein: CASSWRTSGGQETQYF
CDR3 DNA: TGTGCCAGCAGCTGGCGGACTAGCGGGGGCCAAGAGACCCAGTACTTC

V gene: TRBV28
clone size: -
CDR3 length: 16
J gene: TRBJ2-7
D gene: TRBD2
CDR3 protein: CASSLVISGSSYEQYF
CDR3 DNA: TGTGCCAGCAGTTTAGTCATTAGCGGGAGCTCCTACGAGCAGTACTTC

V gene: TRBV29-1
clone size: -
CDR3 length: 14
J gene: TRBJ1-2
D gene: TRBD1
CDR3 protein: CSVEGGTGGAGYTF
CDR3 DNA: TGCAGCGTTGAAGGGGGGACAGGGGGAGCTGGCTACACCTTC

V gene: TRBV18
clone size: -
CDR3 length: 17
J gene: TRBJ2-5
D gene: TRBD1
CDR3 protein: CASSRLGTGRLQETQYF
CDR3 DNA: TGTGCCAGCTCACGACTTGGGACAGGGAGACTTCAAGAGACCCAGTACTTC

V gene: TRBV6-1
clone size: once
CDR3 length: 17
J gene: TRBJ1-3
D gene: -
CDR3 protein: CASSEAGPRGGGNTIYF
CDR3 DNA: TGTGCCAGCAGTGAAGCTGGCCCCAGGGGTGGAGGAAACACCATATATTTT

V gene: TRBV5-1
clone size: -
CDR3 length: 14
J gene: TRBJ2-1
D gene: TRBD1
CDR3 protein: CASSKDRGHGEQFF
CDR3 DNA: TGCGCCAGCAGTAAGGACAGGGGACACGGTGAGCAGTTCTTC

V gene: TRBV5-1
clone size: -
CDR3 length: 14
J gene: TRBJ2-1
D gene: -
CDR3 protein: CASSSGESYNEQFF
CDR3 DNA: TGCGCCAGCAGCTCAGGGGAATCCTACAATGAGCAGTTCTTC

V gene: TRBV5-1
clone size: -
CDR3 length: 14
J gene: TRBJ1-3
D gene: -
CDR3 protein: CASSTTGSGNTIYF
CDR3 DNA: TGCGCCAGCAGCACCACAGGGTCTGGAAACACCATATATTTT

V gene: TRBV6-5
clone size: -
CDR3 length: 15
J gene: TRBJ1-2
D gene: -
CDR3 protein: CATMSPADNLNGYTF
CDR3 DNA: TGTGCCACCATGTCCCCCGCCGATAACCTAAATGGCTACACCTTC

V gene: TRBV6-1
clone size: -
CDR3 length: 13
J gene: TRBJ2-7
D gene: -
CDR3 protein: CASRRDIYYEQYF
CDR3 DNA: TGTGCCAGCAGGCGCGACATATACTACGAGCAGTACTTC

V gene: TRBV19
clone size: few
CDR3 length: 12
J gene: TRBJ1-1
D gene: -
CDR3 protein: CASRVGVTEAFF
CDR3 DNA: TGTGCCAGTAGAGTCGGGGTCACTGAAGCTTTCTTT

V gene: TRBV6-1
clone size: -
CDR3 length: 15
J gene: TRBJ1-5
D gene: -
CDR3 protein: CASSASQALGQPQHF
CDR3 DNA: TGTGCCAGCAGCGCGTCACAGGCGTTGGGTCAGCCCCAGCATTTT

V gene: TRBV5-1
clone size: -
CDR3 length: 15
J gene: TRBJ2-1
D gene: TRBD1
CDR3 protein: CASSLDRGVWNEQFF
CDR3 DNA: TGCGCCAGCAGCTTGGACAGGGGGGTCTGGAATGAGCAGTTCTTC

V gene: TRBV4-1
clone size: -
CDR3 length: 15
J gene: TRBJ2-3
D gene: -
CDR3 protein: CASSTRGPRTDTQYF
CDR3 DNA: TGCGCCAGCAGCACCCGAGGGCCTCGGACAGATACGCAGTATTTT

V gene: TRBV7-2
clone size: -
CDR3 length: 15
J gene: TRBJ1-5
D gene: -
CDR3 protein: CASSFGTAKNQPQHF
CDR3 DNA: TGTGCCAGCAGCTTTGGGACTGCTAAGAATCAGCCCCAGCATTTT